This T cell receptor (beta chain) was found in a study of vaccination and CD4 T cells after COVID-19. For the study at large: Vaccinees got either two BNT162b2 doses or two mRNA-1273 doses.

On this clonotype itself: The antigen is not known.

Treatment defined: roughly 10-day PBMC culture with coronavirus spike peptide pools or control peptides (ViraFEST assay). CD4+ T cells of the unexposed donor were collected before the COVID-19 pandemic (2011-2018). Germline V gene sequence: CDR1 SGHTA, CDR2 FQGTGA. CDR3 size: 12 residues. Trimming pared 3 bases from V and 1 base from J, leaving 2 bases between. Sequenced with the Oncomine TCR Beta short-read assay was DNA taken from cultured CD4+ T cells. The genomic DNA was obtained from cultured CD4+ T cells by extraction with the QIAamp micro DNA kit. A single record per CDR3 protein comes from TCRdb applying MiXCR to the PCR reads. The repertoire holds about 7,900 distinct CDR3 sequences, over 25% seen once, with 13% in the top ten.

The clonotype was recovered from a human donor in good health. V and J are TRBV7-3 and TRBJ2-3; no clear D gene. The sample comprised CD4+ T cells from blood, cultured in vitro. In DNA, the CDR3 is TGTGCCAGCAGCTTTGGCACAGATACGCAGTATTTT. It codes for CASSFGTDTQYF.